The entry below gives a single TCR beta chain sequence along with its context. The antigen is unknown. This record belongs to a study of response to subunit inactivated influenza vaccine. Study results and limitations: The authors proposed limited new T cell recruitment per seasonal influenza vaccination.

TCRdb fed the RT-PCR reads into MiXCR, producing one record per CDR3 protein. The data contain hundreds of thousands of distinct CDR3 sequences, 25% of them singletons. There are 15 residues in the CDR3. V dropped 2 bases and J dropped 8 bases, with 16 bases sitting between them. The sample was CD4+ T cells sorted from PBMCs, taken about 5 days after vaccination. This sequence joins TRBV12-3 or TRBV12-4 and TRBJ2-1, with D perhaps TRBD2 (7 bases). This clonotype was obtained from a man aged 50 or older who received an inactivated influenza vaccine. The CDR3 loop is CASSLSGGGPYEQFF. In DNA, the CDR3 is TGTGCCAGCAGTTTAAGTGGGGGGGGGCCGTATGAGCAGTTCTTC.